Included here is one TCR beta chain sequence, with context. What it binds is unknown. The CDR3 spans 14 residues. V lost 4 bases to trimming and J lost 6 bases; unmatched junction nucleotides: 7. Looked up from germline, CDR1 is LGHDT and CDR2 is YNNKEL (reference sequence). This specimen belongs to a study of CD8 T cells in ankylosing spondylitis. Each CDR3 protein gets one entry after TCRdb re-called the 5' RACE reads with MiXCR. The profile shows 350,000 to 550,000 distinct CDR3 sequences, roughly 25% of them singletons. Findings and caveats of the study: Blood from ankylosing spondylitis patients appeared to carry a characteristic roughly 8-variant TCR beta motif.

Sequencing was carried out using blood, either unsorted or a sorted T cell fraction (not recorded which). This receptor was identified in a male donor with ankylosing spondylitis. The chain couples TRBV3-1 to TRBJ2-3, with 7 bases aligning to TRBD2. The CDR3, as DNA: TGTGCCAGCAGCCCCGGACTAGTAAGTGATACGCAGTATTTT. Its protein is CASSPGLVSDTQYF.